This T cell receptor beta chain is from a study of identical twins. A universal primer site was incorporated via template switching, and the cDNA contained unique molecular identifiers. TCRdb reprocessed the 5' RACE reads via MiXCR and lists one record per CDR3 protein. The table includes under 1 million distinct CDR3 sequences, about 12% detected once. This CDR3 is built from 15 residues. Germline loops: CDR1 KGHDR, CDR2 SFDVKD. V lost 7 bases to trimming and J lost 7 bases; unmatched junction nucleotides: 9. Study results and caveats: Excess sharing by twins proved weaker in beta out-of-frame sequences.

There are many counts of this clonotype. Antigen unknown. The same specimen was also included in a second study, on yellow fever vaccine responses in identical twins.

The source of this sequence is a woman in her late teens or twenties in good health. The sample consisted of PBMCs. This rearrangement joins TRBV24-1 to TRBJ2-1; 10 nucleotides match TRBD2. The CDR3 sequence: CATSSLAGPWNEQFF. CDR3 sequence (DNA): TGTGCCACCAGCTCACTAGCGGGGCCATGGAATGAGCAGTTCTTC.